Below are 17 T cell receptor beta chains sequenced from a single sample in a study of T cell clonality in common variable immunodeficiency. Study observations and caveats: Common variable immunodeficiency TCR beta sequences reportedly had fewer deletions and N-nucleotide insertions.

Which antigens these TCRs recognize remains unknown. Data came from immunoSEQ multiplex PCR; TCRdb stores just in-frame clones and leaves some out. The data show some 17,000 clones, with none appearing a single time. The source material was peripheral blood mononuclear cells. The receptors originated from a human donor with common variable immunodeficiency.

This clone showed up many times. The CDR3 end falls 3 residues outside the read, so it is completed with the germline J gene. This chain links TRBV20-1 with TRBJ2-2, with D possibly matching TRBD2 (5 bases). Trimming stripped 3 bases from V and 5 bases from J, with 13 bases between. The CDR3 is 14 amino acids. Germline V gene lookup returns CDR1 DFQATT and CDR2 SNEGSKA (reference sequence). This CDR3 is CSASDPWTTGELFF. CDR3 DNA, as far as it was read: TGCAGTGCTAGTGACCCTTGGACTACCGGGGAG.

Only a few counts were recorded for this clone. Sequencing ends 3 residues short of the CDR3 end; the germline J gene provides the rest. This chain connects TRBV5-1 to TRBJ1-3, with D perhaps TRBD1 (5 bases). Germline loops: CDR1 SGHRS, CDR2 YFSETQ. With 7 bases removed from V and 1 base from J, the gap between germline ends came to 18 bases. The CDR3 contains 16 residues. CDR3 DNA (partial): TGCGCCAGCCATCTCGGGGGGACCCCTTCTGGAAACACC. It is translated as CASHLGGTPSGNT. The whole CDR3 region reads CASHLGGTPSGNTIYF.

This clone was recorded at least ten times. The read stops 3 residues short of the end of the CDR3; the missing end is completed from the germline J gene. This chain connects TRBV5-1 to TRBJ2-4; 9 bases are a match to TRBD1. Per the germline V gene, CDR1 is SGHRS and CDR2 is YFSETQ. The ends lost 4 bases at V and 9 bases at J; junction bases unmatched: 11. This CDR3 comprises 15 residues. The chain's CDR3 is CASSEEPGQGGIQYF. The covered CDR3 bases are TGCGCCAGCAGCGAGGAGCCGGGACAGGGTGGCATT.

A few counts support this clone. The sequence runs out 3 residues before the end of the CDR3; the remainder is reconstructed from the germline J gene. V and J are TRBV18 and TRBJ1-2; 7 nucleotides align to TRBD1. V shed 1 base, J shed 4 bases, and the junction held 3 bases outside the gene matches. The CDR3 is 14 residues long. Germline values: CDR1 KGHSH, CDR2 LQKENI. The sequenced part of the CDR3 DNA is TGTGCCAGCTCACCACAGGGGGCGGGCTATGGC. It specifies CASSPQGAGYG. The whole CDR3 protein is CASSPQGAGYGYTF.

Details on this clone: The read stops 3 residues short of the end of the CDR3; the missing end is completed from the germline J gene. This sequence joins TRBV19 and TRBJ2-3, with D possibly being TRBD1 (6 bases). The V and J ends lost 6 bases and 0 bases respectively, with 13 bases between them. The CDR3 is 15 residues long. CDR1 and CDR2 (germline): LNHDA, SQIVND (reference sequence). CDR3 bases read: TGTGCCAGTAGGCTTCGGGACATAAGCACAGATACG. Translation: CASRLRDISTDT. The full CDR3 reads CASRLRDISTDTQYF.

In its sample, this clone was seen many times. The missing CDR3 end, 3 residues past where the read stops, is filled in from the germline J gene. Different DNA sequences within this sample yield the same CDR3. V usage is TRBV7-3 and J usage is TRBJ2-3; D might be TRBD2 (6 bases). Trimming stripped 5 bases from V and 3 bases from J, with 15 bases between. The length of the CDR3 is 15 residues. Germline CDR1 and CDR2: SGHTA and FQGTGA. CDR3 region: CASSTGLSGTDTQYF. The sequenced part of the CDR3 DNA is TGTGCCAGCAGCACGGGACTTTCGGGGACAGATACG.

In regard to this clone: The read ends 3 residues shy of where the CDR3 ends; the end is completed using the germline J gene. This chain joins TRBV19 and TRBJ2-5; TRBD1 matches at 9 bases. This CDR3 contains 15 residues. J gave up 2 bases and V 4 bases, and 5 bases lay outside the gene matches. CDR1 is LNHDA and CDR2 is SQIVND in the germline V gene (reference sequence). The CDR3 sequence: CASSKGQGIQETQYF. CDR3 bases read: TGTGCCAGTAGTAAGGGACAGGGTATTCAAGAGACC.

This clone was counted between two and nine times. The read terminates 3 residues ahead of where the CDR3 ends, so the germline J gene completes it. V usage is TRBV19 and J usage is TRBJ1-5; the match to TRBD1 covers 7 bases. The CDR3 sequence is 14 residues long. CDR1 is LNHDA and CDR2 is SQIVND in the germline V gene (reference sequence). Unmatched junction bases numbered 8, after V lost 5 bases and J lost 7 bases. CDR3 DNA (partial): TGTGCCAGTAGTGTGACAGGGCCCTCCCAGCCC. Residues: CASSVTGPSQP. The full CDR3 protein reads CASSVTGPSQPQHF.

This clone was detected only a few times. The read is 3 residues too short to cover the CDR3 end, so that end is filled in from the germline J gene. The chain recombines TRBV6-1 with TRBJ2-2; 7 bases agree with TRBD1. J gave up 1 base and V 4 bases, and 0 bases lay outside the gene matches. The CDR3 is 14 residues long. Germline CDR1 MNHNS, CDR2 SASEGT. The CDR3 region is CASSGQGNTGELFF. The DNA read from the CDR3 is TGTGCCAGCAGTGGACAGGGGAACACCGGGGAG.

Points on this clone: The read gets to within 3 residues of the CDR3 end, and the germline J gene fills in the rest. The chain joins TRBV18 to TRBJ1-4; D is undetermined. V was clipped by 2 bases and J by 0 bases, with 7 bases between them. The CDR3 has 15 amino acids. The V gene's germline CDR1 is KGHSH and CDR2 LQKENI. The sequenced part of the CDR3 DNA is TGTGCCAGCTCACCAATCGGTGCAACTAATGAAAAA. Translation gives CASSPIGATNEK. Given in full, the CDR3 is CASSPIGATNEKLFF.

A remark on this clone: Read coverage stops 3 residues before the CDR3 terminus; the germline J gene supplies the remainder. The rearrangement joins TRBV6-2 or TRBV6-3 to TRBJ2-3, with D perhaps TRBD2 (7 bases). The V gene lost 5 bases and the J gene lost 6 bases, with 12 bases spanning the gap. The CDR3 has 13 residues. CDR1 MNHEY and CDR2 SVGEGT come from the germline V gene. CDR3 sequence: CASSGGGRDTQYF. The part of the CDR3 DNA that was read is TGTGCCAGCAGTGGGGGGGGCCGTGATACG.

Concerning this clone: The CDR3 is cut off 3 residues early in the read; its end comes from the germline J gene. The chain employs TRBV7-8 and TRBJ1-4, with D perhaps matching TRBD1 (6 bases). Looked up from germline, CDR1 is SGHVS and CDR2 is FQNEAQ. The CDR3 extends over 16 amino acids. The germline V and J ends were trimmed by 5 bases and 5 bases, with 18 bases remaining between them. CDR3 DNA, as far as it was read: TGTGCCAGCAGCATGACAGGTAGGACGAACAATGAAAAA. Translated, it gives CASSMTGRTNNEK. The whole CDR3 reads CASSMTGRTNNEKLFF. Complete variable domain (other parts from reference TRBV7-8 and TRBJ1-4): GAGVSQSPRYKVAKRGQDVALRCDPISGHVSLFWYQQALGQGPEFLTYFQNEAQLDKSGLPSDRFFAERPEGSVSTLKIQRTQQEDSAVYLCASSMTGRTNNEKLFFGSGTQLSVL.

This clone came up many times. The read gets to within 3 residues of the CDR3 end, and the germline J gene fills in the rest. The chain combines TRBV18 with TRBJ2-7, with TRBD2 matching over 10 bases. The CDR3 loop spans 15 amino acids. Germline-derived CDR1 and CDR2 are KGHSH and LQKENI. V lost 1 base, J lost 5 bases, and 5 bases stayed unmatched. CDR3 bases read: TGTGCCAGCTCACCACTGGCAGCGGGAGGGGACGAG. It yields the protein CASSPLAAGGDE. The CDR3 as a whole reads CASSPLAAGGDEQYF.

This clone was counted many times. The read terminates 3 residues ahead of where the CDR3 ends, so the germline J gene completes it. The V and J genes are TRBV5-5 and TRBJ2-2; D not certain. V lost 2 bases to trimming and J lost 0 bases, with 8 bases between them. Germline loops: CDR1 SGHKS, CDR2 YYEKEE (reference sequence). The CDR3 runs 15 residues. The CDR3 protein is CASSLKGTNTGELFF. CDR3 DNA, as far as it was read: TGTGCCAGCAGCTTAAAGGGCACGAACACCGGGGAG.

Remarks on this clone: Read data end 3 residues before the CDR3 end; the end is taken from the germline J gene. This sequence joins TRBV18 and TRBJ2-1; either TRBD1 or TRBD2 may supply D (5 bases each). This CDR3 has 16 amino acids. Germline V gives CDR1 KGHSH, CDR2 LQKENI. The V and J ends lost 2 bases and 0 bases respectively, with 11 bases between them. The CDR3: CASSPKQRGSYNEQFF. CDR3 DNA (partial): TGTGCCAGCTCACCAAAACAGAGGGGCTCCTACAATGAG.

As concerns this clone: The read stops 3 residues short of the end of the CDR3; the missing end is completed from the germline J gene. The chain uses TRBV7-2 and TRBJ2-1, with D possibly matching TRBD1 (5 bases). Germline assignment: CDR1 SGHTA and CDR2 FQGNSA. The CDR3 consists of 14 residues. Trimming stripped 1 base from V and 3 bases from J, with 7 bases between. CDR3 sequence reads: CASSLGRDYNEQFF. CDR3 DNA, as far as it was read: TGTGCCAGCAGCTTAGGCAGGGACTACAATGAG.

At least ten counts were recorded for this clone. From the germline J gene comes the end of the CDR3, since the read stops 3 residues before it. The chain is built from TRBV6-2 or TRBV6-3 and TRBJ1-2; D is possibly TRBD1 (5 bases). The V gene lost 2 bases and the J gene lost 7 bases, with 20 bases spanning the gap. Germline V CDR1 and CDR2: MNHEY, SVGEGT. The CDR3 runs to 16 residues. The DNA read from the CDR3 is TGTGCCAGCAGTTACCGCCAGGGAGGTATTTGGAGTGGC. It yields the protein CASSYRQGGIWSG. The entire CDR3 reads CASSYRQGGIWSGYTF.